A single sample gave rise to the 28 T cell receptor beta chains below, sequenced in a study of cytomegalovirus exposure and HLA in healthy donors. PCR amplification relied on 60 Vbeta primers (plus 13 Jbeta primers). Clones were sequenced by immunoSEQ multiplex PCR, and TCRdb holds only the in-frame ones, with some missing. The repertoire holds around 130,000 clones, with approximately 80% as singletons. Specimen: PBMCs. These receptors all stem from a man aged 18-30 years in good health and CMV-seropositive.

This chain connects TRBV5-1 to TRBJ2-1; TRBD2 matches at 11 bases. Germline trimming cut 5 bases from V and 4 bases from J; bases unmatched to any gene: 14. The CDR3 is 18 amino acids. The germline V gene has CDR1 SGHRS and CDR2 YFSETQ. Here the CDR3 reads CASRLLAGGLKSYNEQFF. CDR3 coding DNA: TGCGCCAGCAGATTGCTAGCGGGAGGTCTTAAGTCTTACAATGAGCAGTTCTTC.

This chain connects TRBV18 to TRBJ2-7; 9 bases fit TRBD2. The CDR3 consists of 13 residues. V was clipped by 9 bases and J by 1 base; unmatched bases: 4. CDR1 is KGHSH and CDR2 is LQKENI in the germline V gene. Written as DNA, the CDR3 is TGTGCCAGTTTAGCGGGAGAGTCCTACGAGCAGTACTTC. It yields the protein CASLAGESYEQYF.

The chain joins TRBV14 to TRBJ1-2; perhaps TRBD1 as D (6 bases). V shed 3 bases and J shed 4 bases, with 9 bases lying between them. CDR3 length equals 13 residues. Germline CDR1 is SGHDN and CDR2 is FVKESK. CDR3 protein: CASSQTDSYGYTF. CDR3 DNA sequence: TGTGCCAGCAGCCAGACGGACAGCTATGGCTACACCTTC.

V is TRBV7-8 and J is TRBJ1-5; maybe TRBD1 (5 bases). The CDR3 sequence is 16 residues long. V was pared by 5 bases and J by 4 bases, with 18 bases between. Looked up from germline, CDR1 is SGHVS and CDR2 is FQNEAQ. Here the CDR3 reads CASSPPGEAHNQPQHF. In nucleotides, the CDR3 is TGTGCCAGCAGCCCCCCGGGGGAGGCCCATAATCAGCCCCAGCATTTT.

The chain employs TRBV10-3 and TRBJ1-2, with 10 nucleotides matching TRBD1. The CDR3 consists of 11 residues. V lost 10 bases and J lost 6; bases outside the gene matches: 2. Germline assignment: CDR1 ENHRY and CDR2 SYGVKD. This chain's CDR3 is CATGTGDGYTF. DNA of the CDR3: TGTGCCACCGGGACAGGGGATGGCTACACCTTC.

This rearrangement joins TRBV30 to TRBJ2-5; D is unresolved. V lost 2 bases, J lost 1 base, and 11 bases lay in between. CDR1 is GTSNPN and CDR2 is SVGIG in the germline V gene (reference sequence). The CDR3 has 14 amino acids. This chain's CDR3 is CAWSWSLSQETQYF. The CDR3 region has the DNA TGTGCCTGGAGTTGGAGTCTGAGCCAAGAGACCCAGTACTTC.

The genes are TRBV14 and TRBJ1-2; D is possibly TRBD1 (5 bases). Germline V gene lookup returns CDR1 SGHDN and CDR2 FVKESK. With 1 base removed from V and 3 bases from J, the gap between germline ends came to 15 bases. The CDR3 is 16 amino acids. CDR3 protein: CASSQASQGNDYGYTF. In nucleotides, the CDR3 is TGTGCCAGCAGCCAAGCGTCCCAGGGTAACGACTATGGCTACACCTTC. The full variable domain, with the rest looked up from reference TRBV14 and TRBJ1-2, is EAGVTQFPSHSVIEKGQTVTLRCDPISGHDNLYWYRRVMGKEIKFLLHFVKESKQDESGMPNNRFLAERTGGTYSTLKVQPAELEDSGVYFCASSQASQGNDYGYTFGSGTRLTVV.

This clone occurred a few times. V usage is TRBV7-9 and J usage is TRBJ1-5; maybe TRBD1 (6 bases). The CDR3 covers 12 residues. Trimming removed 7 bases from V and 5 bases from J, with 9 bases in between. CDR1 is SEHNR and CDR2 is FQNEAQ in the germline V gene (reference sequence). DNA for the CDR3: TGTGCCAGCACCTACAGGGATCAGCCCCAGCATTTT. Protein sequence: CASTYRDQPQHF.

This clone was seen just once. It is unclear where the CDR3 begins or ends on the DNA, so no DNA is shown, and the CDR3 is as TCRdb lists it. Other DNA sequences in the same sample also yield this CDR3. The V gene is TRBV21-1, the J gene TRBJ2-7; the table's D call of TRBD1 was not tested on the DNA. TRBV21-1 is annotated as a pseudogene. The CDR3 is 19 residues long, ends included. The CDR3 here is CASSKVGQGIPHRFHEQYF.

This clone was counted between two and nine times. The chain links TRBV5-1 to TRBJ1-3, with 7 bases lining up with TRBD1. The CDR3 runs to 15 residues. Losses at the gene ends were 4 bases for V and 3 bases for J; bases not matched to a gene: 7. Germline loops: CDR1 SGHRS, CDR2 YFSETQ. In nucleotides, the CDR3 is TGCGCCAGCAGCCCCGACAGGGTTGATGGAAACACCATATATTTT. Translation: CASSPDRVDGNTIYF. The full variable domain, with the rest looked up from reference TRBV5-1 and TRBJ1-3, is KAGVTQTPRYLIKTRGQQVTLSCSPISGHRSVSWYQQTPGQGLQFLFEYFSETQRNKGNFPGRFSGRQFSNSRSEMNVSTLELGDSALYLCASSPDRVDGNTIYFGEGSWLTVV.

The sample holds a few counts of this clone. The genes are TRBV2 and TRBJ1-3; D possibly corresponds to TRBD1 (6 bases). Germline lookup yields CDR1 SNHLY and CDR2 FYNNEI. The CDR3 is 14 residues long. The germline V and J ends were trimmed by 6 bases and 4 bases, with 13 bases remaining between them. The CDR3 DNA sequence: TGTGCCAGCAGCACAGGGTTATCGGGAAACACCATATATTTT. Its protein product is CASSTGLSGNTIYF.

The V gene is TRBV11-3, the J gene TRBJ2-2; D gene unclear. CDR1 and CDR2 from the germline V gene are SGHNT and YENEEA. The ends were cut back, 0 bases at V and 3 bases at J, with 5 bases in the middle. The CDR3 extends over 14 amino acids. Here the CDR3 reads CASSLESDTGELFF. The CDR3 DNA is TGTGCCAGCAGCTTAGAGTCGGACACCGGGGAGCTGTTTTTT.

The V gene is TRBV19, the J gene TRBJ1-1, with 7 nucleotides matching TRBD1. V lost 7 bases to trimming and J lost 2 bases; unmatched junction nucleotides: 10. Germline CDR1 reads LNHDA; CDR2 reads SQIVND (reference sequence). This CDR3 region has 15 residues. This CDR3 reads CASTPNRGRNTEAFF. CDR3 bases: TGTGCCAGTACCCCAAACAGGGGTAGAAACACTGAAGCTTTCTTT.

V usage is TRBV9 and J usage is TRBJ2-7; D may be TRBD1 (5 bases). V lost 3 bases and J lost 6, with 16 bases in between. The CDR3 is made up of 14 amino acids. In germline, CDR1 is SGDLS, CDR2 YYNGEE. In DNA form, the CDR3 reads TGTGCCAGCAGCGGAAGGGGAACGGCTCCCGAGCAGTACTTC. Translated, it gives CASSGRGTAPEQYF.

Points on this clone: Other DNA sequences in the sample encode the same CDR3. The V and J genes are TRBV5-1 and TRBJ1-1; D is uncertain. CDR3 length: 14 residues. The ends were cut back, 0 bases at V and 2 bases at J, with 8 bases in the middle. CDR1 is SGHRS and CDR2 is YFSETQ in the germline V gene. In nucleotides, the CDR3 is TGCGCCAGCAGCTTGGATGGGAGAAACACTGAAGCTTTCTTT. Translation gives CASSLDGRNTEAFF.

Concerning this clone: Different DNA sequences within this sample yield the same CDR3. The J gene is TRBJ1-5, the V gene TRBV18; 7 nucleotides align to TRBD1. V shed 6 bases and J 3 bases; nucleotides not matched to a gene: 5. This CDR3 is built from 14 residues. Germline lookup yields CDR1 KGHSH and CDR2 LQKENI. The CDR3 nucleotides are TGTGCCAGCTCTCCCACAGGGGACAATCAGCCCCAGCATTTT. Translated, it gives CASSPTGDNQPQHF.

The genes are TRBV19 and TRBJ2-5, with 9 bases identical to TRBD1. Trimming took 5 bases from V and 5 from J; bases not matched to a gene: 9. This CDR3 is built from 15 residues. CDR1 is LNHDA, CDR2 SQIVND, per germline (reference sequence). CDR3 loop: CASSLQGAREETQYF. The CDR3, as DNA: TGTGCCAGTAGTTTACAGGGGGCGCGAGAGGAGACCCAGTACTTC.

This clone is labeled large. The rearrangement uses TRBV11-3 and TRBJ2-1, with TRBD2 identical over 11 bases. Germline-derived CDR1 and CDR2 are SGHNT and YENEEA. The CDR3 runs to 16 residues. The V segment lost 3 bases and the J segment 4 bases; nucleotides outside the gene matches: 5. The CDR3 nucleotides read TGTGCCAGCAGCTTGACTAGCGGGGCTTTGTACAATGAGCAGTTCTTC. Its protein product is CASSLTSGALYNEQFF.

V is TRBV30 and J is TRBJ1-1, with D perhaps matching TRBD1 (5 bases). The V gene's germline CDR1 is GTSNPN and CDR2 SVGIG (reference sequence). CDR3 length: 14 residues. V was cut by 3 bases and J by 0 bases, with 11 bases left in between. CDR3 residues: CAWSIDRMNTEAFF. In DNA form, the CDR3 reads TGTGCCTGGAGCATCGACAGAATGAACACTGAAGCTTTCTTT. The variable domain in full, with the rest retrieved from reference TRBV30 and TRBJ1-1, is SQTIHQWPATLVQPVGSPLSLECTVEGTSNPNLYWYRQAAGRGLQLLFYSVGIGQISSEVPQNLSASRPQDRQFILSSKKLLLSDSGFYLCAWSIDRMNTEAFFGQGTRLTVV.

The V and J genes are TRBV7-9 and TRBJ2-3; 11 bases fit TRBD2. V gave up 9 bases and J gave up 1 base; unmatched junction bases: 6. CDR3 length: 15 amino acids. Per the germline V gene, CDR1 is SEHNR and CDR2 is FQNEAQ (reference sequence). CDR3 protein: CASLLAGVGTDTQYF. CDR3 DNA: TGTGCCAGTTTACTAGCGGGAGTGGGCACAGATACGCAGTATTTT.

This clone has more than one count but fewer than ten. This rearrangement joins TRBV27 to TRBJ2-7, with 11 bases matching TRBD2. With V trimmed by 6 bases and J by 2 bases, 0 bases remained unmatched. The germline V gene encodes CDR1 MNHEY and CDR2 SMNVEV (reference sequence). This CDR3 comprises 13 residues. CDR3 nucleotides: TGTGCCAGCAGACTAGCGGGAGCCTACGAGCAGTACTTC. This gives the protein CASRLAGAYEQYF.

This chain connects TRBV14 to TRBJ1-6; D is uncertain. The V gene lost 5 bases and the J gene lost 6 bases, with 11 bases spanning the gap. The germline V gene has CDR1 SGHDN and CDR2 FVKESK. This CDR3 comprises 14 residues. Written as DNA, the CDR3 is TGTGCCAGCAGCGAAGGAGCCTTTAATTCACCCCTCCACTTT. Protein product: CASSEGAFNSPLHF. The variable domain in full, completed from reference TRBV14 and TRBJ1-6, reads EAGVTQFPSHSVIEKGQTVTLRCDPISGHDNLYWYRRVMGKEIKFLLHFVKESKQDESGMPNNRFLAERTGGTYSTLKVQPAELEDSGVYFCASSEGAFNSPLHFGNGTRLTVT.

The chain combines TRBV7-2 with TRBJ2-5; D is unresolved. V was shortened by 4 bases and J by 5 bases, with 8 bases between the two germline ends. Germline V gives CDR1 SGHTA, CDR2 FQGNSA. The CDR3 loop spans 12 amino acids. CDR3 residues: CASSSFSETQYF. In DNA form, the CDR3 reads TGTGCCAGCAGCTCTTTTAGCGAGACCCAGTACTTC.

V gene TRBV4-1 combines with J gene TRBJ1-1, with 8 positions matching TRBD1. Germline assignment: CDR1 MGHRA and CDR2 YSYEKL. The CDR3 extends over 12 amino acids. Losses at the gene ends were 3 bases for V and 12 bases for J; bases not matched to a gene: 6. CDR3 amino acids: CASSHLQGVTFF. CDR3 sequence (DNA): TGCGCCAGCAGCCATCTACAGGGGGTGACTTTCTTT.

V gene TRBV5-1 combines with J gene TRBJ1-2, with TRBD1 identical over 8 bases. Trimming removed 5 bases from V and 7 bases from J; junction bases left unmatched: 7. The CDR3 length is 13 residues. Germline V gives CDR1 SGHRS, CDR2 YFSETQ. Here the CDR3 DNA reads TGCGCCAGCAGTTTGCGGACAGGGTTTGGCTACACCTTC. Its protein is CASSLRTGFGYTF.

The chain links TRBV6-5 to TRBJ2-3; 10 bases align to TRBD1. CDR1 MNHEY and CDR2 SVGAGI come from the germline V gene. The CDR3 runs to 14 residues. Trimming removed 6 bases from V and 3 bases from J; junction bases left unmatched: 3. The CDR3 sequence is CASSPDRGTDTQYF. The CDR3 nucleotides read TGTGCCAGCAGCCCGGACAGGGGGACAGATACGCAGTATTTT.

DNA of the CDR3: TGTGCCAGTAGTATAGGCGTCAGCAATCAGCCCCAGCATTTT. As protein: CASSIGVSNQPQHF. The chain carries TRBV19 and TRBJ1-5; D remains ambiguous. The CDR3 is made up of 14 amino acids. Germline V gives CDR1 LNHDA, CDR2 SQIVND (reference sequence). Between the trimmed V and J ends, which lost 1 base and 1 base, there was a span of 5 bases. The full variable domain, rest sourced from reference TRBV19 and TRBJ1-5, is DGGITQSPKYLFRKEGQNVTLSCEQNLNHDAMYWYRQDPGQGLRLIYYSQIVNDFQKGDIAEGYSVSREKKESFPLTVTSAQKNPTAFYLCASSIGVSNQPQHFGDGTRLSIL.

This clone was observed a few times. The gene calls are TRBV7-2 and TRBJ1-1, with D maybe TRBD1 (6 bases). The ends were cut back, 5 bases at V and 3 bases at J, with 16 bases in the middle. The CDR3 extends over 15 amino acids. The germline V gene encodes CDR1 SGHTA and CDR2 FQGNSA. The DNA of the CDR3 is TGTGCCAGCAGCCCCAGAGGGGGTAGGTACACTGAAGCTTTCTTT. Translating gives CASSPRGGRYTEAFF. The entire variable domain, with the rest obtained from reference TRBV7-2 and TRBJ1-1, is as follows: GAGVSQSPSNKVTEKGKDVELRCDPISGHTALYWYRQSLGQGLEFLIYFQGNSAPDKSGLPSDRFSAERTGGSVSTLTIQRTQQEDSAVYLCASSPRGGRYTEAFFGQGTRLTVV.